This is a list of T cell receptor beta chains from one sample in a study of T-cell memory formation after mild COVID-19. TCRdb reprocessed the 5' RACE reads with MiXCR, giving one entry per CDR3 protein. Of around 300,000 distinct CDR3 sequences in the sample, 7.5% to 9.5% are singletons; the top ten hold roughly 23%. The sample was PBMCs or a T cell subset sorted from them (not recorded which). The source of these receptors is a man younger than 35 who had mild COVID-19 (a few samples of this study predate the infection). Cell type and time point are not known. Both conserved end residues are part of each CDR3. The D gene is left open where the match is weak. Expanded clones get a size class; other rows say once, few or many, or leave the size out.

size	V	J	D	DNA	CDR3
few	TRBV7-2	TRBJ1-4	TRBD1	TGTGCCAGCAGCCGCCAGGGGGTAAACACTGAAAAACTGTTTTTT	CASSRQGVNTEKLFF
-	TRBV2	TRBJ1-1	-	TGTGCCAGCAGACCGGAAGGAGGCACTGAAGCTTTCTTT	CASRPEGGTEAFF
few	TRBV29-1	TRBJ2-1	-	TGCAGCGTTGATGCACTCGGGGGAAATGAGCAGTTCTTC	CSVDALGGNEQFF
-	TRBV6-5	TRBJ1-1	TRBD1	TGTGCCAGCAGTACTAATACCGGGACAGGGGGGATAAAGGGAACTGAAGCTTTCTTT	CASSTNTGTGGIKGTEAFF
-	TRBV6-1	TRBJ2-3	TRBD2	TGTGCCAGCAGCCCAAGTTGGGCGGGGGGCCGCACAGATACGCAGTATTTT	CASSPSWAGGRTDTQYF
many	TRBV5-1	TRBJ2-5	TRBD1	TGCGCCAGCAGCTCGGGACAGACCCAAGAGACCCAGTACTTC	CASSSGQTQETQYF
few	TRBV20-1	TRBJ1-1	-	TGCAGTGCCCCGGGACCCGTGAACACTGAAGCTTTCTTT	CSAPGPVNTEAFF
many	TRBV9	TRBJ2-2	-	TGTGCCAGCACCCGGGGGCCAACCGCGAACACCGGGGAGCTGTTTTTT	CASTRGPTANTGELFF
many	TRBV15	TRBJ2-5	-	TGTGCCATCGCCCGGAGAGGTGAAGAGACCCAGTACTTC	CAIARRGEETQYF
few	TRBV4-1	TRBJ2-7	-	TGCGCCAGCAGCCGTCGAGGGGGTCAGGGCTACGAGCAGTACTTC	CASSRRGGQGYEQYF
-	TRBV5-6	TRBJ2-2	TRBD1	TGTGCCAGCAGCTTGGACAGGGGCCGGGAGCTGTTTTTT	CASSLDRGRELFF
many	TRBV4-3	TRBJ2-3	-	TGCGCCAGCAGCCTCCGGCTAGCTGCCACAGATACGCAGTATTTT	CASSLRLAATDTQYF
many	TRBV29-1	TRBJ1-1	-	TGCAGCTCATTAGGGGTCCCTTTGGGGGTGGACACTGAAGCTTTCTTT	CSSLGVPLGVDTEAFF
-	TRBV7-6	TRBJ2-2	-	TGTGCCAGCAGCCCCGCGACCTCCTCCGGGGAGCTGTTTTTT	CASSPATSSGELFF
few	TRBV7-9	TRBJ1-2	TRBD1	TGTGCCAGCAAACCAGGGGGTCGTGGCTACACCTTC	CASKPGGRGYTF
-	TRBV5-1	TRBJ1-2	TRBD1	TGCGCCAGCAGCTTTCCCGGGACAGGCTATGGCTACACCTTC	CASSFPGTGYGYTF
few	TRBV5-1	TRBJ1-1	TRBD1	TGCGCCAGCAGCTCGACAGGGGGTGGAACTGAAGCTTTCTTT	CASSSTGGGTEAFF
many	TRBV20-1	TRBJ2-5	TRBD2	TGCAGTGCTAGACGACGCGGGACTAGCGGGGGGGCCTTGGAGACCCAGTACTTC	CSARRRGTSGGALETQYF
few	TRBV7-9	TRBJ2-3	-	TGTGCCAGCAGCTTAGCGGCCGGGGGGCGCACAGATACGCAGTATTTT	CASSLAAGGRTDTQYF
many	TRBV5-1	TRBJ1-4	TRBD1	TGCGCCAGCAGCTCGGGACAGCCTAATGAAAAACTGTTTTTT	CASSSGQPNEKLFF
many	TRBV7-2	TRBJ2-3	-	TGTGCCAGCAGCCCCTACCCCCTGGATACGCAGTATTTT	CASSPYPLDTQYF
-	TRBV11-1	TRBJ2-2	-	TGTGCCAGCAGCTTACGAACACAGGGCCTGGTCGGGGAGCTGTTTTTT	CASSLRTQGLVGELFF
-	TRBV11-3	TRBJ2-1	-	TGTGCCAGCAGCCCCCAAGGGGTTGAGCAGTTCTTC	CASSPQGVEQFF
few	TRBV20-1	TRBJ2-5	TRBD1	TGCAGTGCGCCCGGGACAGGGCAAGAGACCCAGTACTTC	CSAPGTGQETQYF
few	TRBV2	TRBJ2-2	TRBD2	TGTGCCAGCAGCGGACTAGCGTCGAACACCGGGGAGCTGTTTTTT	CASSGLASNTGELFF
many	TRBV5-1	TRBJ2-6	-	TGCGCCAGCAGCTTTGGAATCTCTGGGGCCAACGTCCTGACTTTC	CASSFGISGANVLTF
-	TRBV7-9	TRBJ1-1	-	TGTGCCAGCAGCTTAGTACCAGGGACGGGCACTGAAGCTTTCTTT	CASSLVPGTGTEAFF
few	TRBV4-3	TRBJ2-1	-	TGCGCCAGCAGCCAAGAGGGGCAGTTCCATGAGCAGTTCTTC	CASSQEGQFHEQFF
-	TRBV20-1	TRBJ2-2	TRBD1	TGCAGTGCTAGGGGACAGGGCGTGGGCACCGGGGAGCTGTTTTTT	CSARGQGVGTGELFF
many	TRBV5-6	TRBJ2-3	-	TGTGCCAGCAGCTTGATCGGCGGGGATACGCAGTATTTT	CASSLIGGDTQYF
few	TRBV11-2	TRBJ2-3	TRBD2	TGTGCCAGCAGCTCGCCTGGGGGGGATCCAGATACGCAGTATTTT	CASSSPGGDPDTQYF
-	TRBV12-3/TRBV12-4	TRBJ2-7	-	TGTGCCAGCACCGATGACAGCTACGAGCAGTACTTC	CASTDDSYEQYF
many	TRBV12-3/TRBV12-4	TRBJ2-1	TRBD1	TGTGCCAGCACACGGACAGGGTACAATGAGCAGTTCTTC	CASTRTGYNEQFF
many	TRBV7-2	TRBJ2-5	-	TGTGCCAGCAGCTTGAACTTCTACTACCAAGAGACCCAGTACTTC	CASSLNFYYQETQYF
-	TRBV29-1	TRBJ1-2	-	TGCAGCGTTAATAGCGGGCCCCATCTCTTCTATGGCTACACCTTC	CSVNSGPHLFYGYTF
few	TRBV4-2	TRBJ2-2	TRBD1	TGTGCCAGCAGCCCCGACTTGACAGGGACCGGGGAGCTGTTTTTT	CASSPDLTGTGELFF
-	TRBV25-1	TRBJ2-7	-	TGTGCCAGCAGTGAATTAGGGCGCGGGGACTCCTACGAGCAGTACTTC	CASSELGRGDSYEQYF
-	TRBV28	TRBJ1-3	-	TGTGCCAGCAGTCTTGGGACGGCAAGCTCTGGAAACACCATATATTTT	CASSLGTASSGNTIYF
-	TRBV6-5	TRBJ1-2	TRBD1	TGTGCCAGCAGACTCGGACAGGGCGGAGGCTACACCTTC	CASRLGQGGGYTF
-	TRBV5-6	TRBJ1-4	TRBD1	TGTGCCAGCAGCCGTGGGACAGCGAAGAATGAAAAACTGTTTTTT	CASSRGTAKNEKLFF
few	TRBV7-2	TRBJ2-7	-	TGTGCCAGCAGTACCGGTGACCAATTCTACGAGCAGTACTTC	CASSTGDQFYEQYF
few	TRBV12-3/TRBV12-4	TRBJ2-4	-	TGTGCCAGCAAAAAGGACGTTCAGAAAAACATTCAGTACTTC	CASKKDVQKNIQYF
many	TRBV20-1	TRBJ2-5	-	TGCAGTGCCGGACGGGGGGCGCGGGAGACCCAGTACTTC	CSAGRGARETQYF
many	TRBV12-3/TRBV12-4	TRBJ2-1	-	TGTGCCAGCAGTTTCCTGGCCCTAAACAATGAGCAGTTCTTC	CASSFLALNNEQFF
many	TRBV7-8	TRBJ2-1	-	TGCGCCAGCAGCTTGGTTGGGAGCTCCTACAATGAGCAGTTCTTC	CASSLVGSSYNEQFF